These 26 T cell receptor beta chains came from one sample sequenced in a study of OX40 agonist ivuxolimab in advanced cancers. Using immunoSEQ multiplex PCR, the repertoire was profiled, and TCRdb retains in-frame clones only, with some absent. In the table there are 96,000 or so clones, around 90% of which are singletons. Source: CD4+ or CD8+ T cells sorted from blood, taken in a trial of the OX40 agonist ivuxolimab. All receptors derive from an adult with an advanced solid tumor such as melanoma, head and neck, liver or kidney cancer.

This clone has a handful of counts. The rearrangement uses TRBV30 and TRBJ1-1; no reliable D call. Germline loops: CDR1 GTSNPN, CDR2 SVGIG (reference sequence). V shed 2 bases and J shed 7 bases, with 14 bases lying between them. The CDR3 contains 13 residues. The CDR3: CAWSRRIFREAFF. Here the CDR3 DNA reads TGTGCCTGGAGTCGACGCATCTTCCGTGAAGCTTTCTTT.

V and J are TRBV7-9 and TRBJ1-3; unclear D gene. CDR1 is SEHNR, CDR2 FQNEAQ, per germline (reference sequence). Trimming left V 1 base short and J 2 bases short, with 3 bases between. The CDR3 spans 13 residues. CDR3 nucleotide sequence: TGTGCCAGCAGCTTAGTGCCTGGAAACACCATATATTTT. Translation: CASSLVPGNTIYF. Combining the CDR3 with reference TRBV7-9 and TRBJ1-3 gives the whole variable domain DTGVSQNPRHKITKRGQNVTFRCDPISEHNRLYWYRQTLGQGPEFLTYFQNEAQLEKSRLLSDRFSAERPKGSFSTLEIQRTEQGDSAMYLCASSLVPGNTIYFGEGSWLTVV.

This clone has a handful of counts. The V and J genes are TRBV11-3 and TRBJ1-1, with a weak D call TRBD1 (5 bases). Germline loops: CDR1 SGHNT, CDR2 YENEEA. The CDR3 runs 15 residues. V lost 4 bases to trimming and J lost 6 bases, with 18 bases between them. CDR3 sequence: CASSYRQPGGAEAFF. The CDR3 DNA reads as TGTGCCAGCAGCTACAGACAGCCCGGGGGGGCTGAAGCTTTCTTT. Full variable domain (remainder filled in from reference TRBV11-3 and TRBJ1-1): EAGVVQSPRYKIIEKKQPVAFWCNPISGHNTLYWYLQNLGQGPELLIRYENEEAVDDSQLPKDRFSAERLKGVDSTLKIQPAELGDSAVYLCASSYRQPGGAEAFFGQGTRLTVV.

V gene TRBV7-6 combines with J gene TRBJ2-2, with a weak D call TRBD1 (5 bases). The CDR3 is 15 amino acids. CDR1 is SGHVS, CDR2 FNYEAQ, per germline. The germline V and J ends were trimmed by 5 bases and 4 bases, with 14 bases remaining between them. The CDR3 DNA reads TGTGCCAGCAGCCTGAACGACAGACCCACCGGGGAGCTGTTTTTT. Amino acid sequence: CASSLNDRPTGELFF.

This clone appeared once. This chain connects TRBV7-3 to TRBJ2-6; 7 bases align to TRBD1. The germline V gene has CDR1 SGHTA and CDR2 FQGTGA. V gave up 5 bases and J gave up 3 bases; unmatched junction bases: 13. This CDR3 is 18 amino acids long. CDR3 protein: CASSASDRIGLGANVLTF. The CDR3 DNA is TGTGCCAGCAGCGCCTCGGACAGGATCGGTCTTGGGGCCAACGTCCTGACTTTC.

V gene TRBV19 combines with J gene TRBJ1-1; D unclear. CDR1 is LNHDA and CDR2 is SQIVND in the germline V gene (reference sequence). The length of the CDR3 is 11 residues. V was clipped by 7 bases and J by 2 bases, with 5 bases between them. Here the CDR3 reads CASNVNTEAFF. The DNA for the CDR3 is TGTGCCAGTAATGTTAACACTGAAGCTTTCTTT.

V is TRBV4-2 and J is TRBJ1-2, with unresolved D. The CDR3 contains 15 residues. V was clipped by 1 base and J by 1 base, with 10 bases between them. The germline V gene encodes CDR1 LGHNA and CDR2 YNFKEQ. CDR3 nucleotide sequence: TGTGCCAGCAGCCAAGCCCGAGGAGATAACTATGGCTACACCTTC. It specifies CASSQARGDNYGYTF.

The gene calls are TRBV9 and TRBJ2-3; 11 positions agree with TRBD2. The length of the CDR3 is 15 residues. J was trimmed by 3 bases and V by 3 bases; bases with no gene match: 3. The germline V gene encodes CDR1 SGDLS and CDR2 YYNGEE. The DNA of the CDR3 is TGTGCCAGCAGCGGGACTAGCGGGTGGACAGATACGCAGTATTTT. Protein sequence: CASSGTSGWTDTQYF.

The chain combines TRBV7-9 with TRBJ2-3; TRBD1 matches at 11 bases. V lost 2 bases and J lost 3; bases outside the gene matches: 7. The CDR3 loop spans 17 amino acids. The germline V gene has CDR1 SEHNR and CDR2 FQNEAQ (reference sequence). The DNA for the CDR3 is TGTGCCAGCAGCTTATTACCAGGACAGGGGGCAACAGATACGCAGTATTTT. Encoded protein: CASSLLPGQGATDTQYF.

V and J are TRBV7-2 and TRBJ1-5, with 10 nucleotides matching TRBD1. The junction had 7 bases not matched to a gene; V was cut back by 3 bases and J by 5 bases. The CDR3 has 16 residues. The germline gives CDR1 SGHTA, CDR2 FQGNSA. In DNA, the CDR3 is TGTGCCAGCAGCTTGACTCCCGGGACAGGGGATCAGCCCCAGCATTTT. Protein product: CASSLTPGTGDQPQHF. The full variable domain, with the rest looked up from reference TRBV7-2 and TRBJ1-5, is GAGVSQSPSNKVTEKGKDVELRCDPISGHTALYWYRQSLGQGLEFLIYFQGNSAPDKSGLPSDRFSAERTGGSVSTLTIQRTQQEDSAVYLCASSLTPGTGDQPQHFGDGTRLSIL.

This sequence joins TRBV7-2 and TRBJ2-5; D may correspond to TRBD1 or TRBD2 (5 bases each). Deletions cut 6 bases from V and 4 bases from J, with 15 bases between. The CDR3 runs 14 residues. Looked up from germline, CDR1 is SGHTA and CDR2 is FQGNSA. CDR3 residues: CASSWDEAAETQYF. The CDR3 DNA reads TGTGCCAGCAGTTGGGACGAAGCCGCAGAGACCCAGTACTTC.

This clone has more than one count but fewer than ten. This chain joins TRBV10-1 and TRBJ2-3; D gene uncertain. The CDR3 length is 14 residues. V was pared by 4 bases and J by 3 bases, with 11 bases between. Germline-derived CDR1 and CDR2 are WNHNN and SYGVQD (reference sequence). For the CDR3, the DNA is TGCGCCAGCAGTGCTAGTGGGCGTACAGATACGCAGTATTTT. This translates into CASSASGRTDTQYF.

V is TRBV7-3 and J is TRBJ2-1; D remains unclear. The germline V and J ends were trimmed by 5 bases and 3 bases, with 17 bases remaining between them. The CDR3 contains 16 residues. Germline assignment: CDR1 SGHTA and CDR2 FQGTGA. DNA for the CDR3: TGTGCCAGCAGCCAAGAGTATACGGACGTCTACAATGAGCAGTTCTTC. It translates to CASSQEYTDVYNEQFF.

The gene calls are TRBV7-8 and TRBJ2-1; 7 bases agree with TRBD2. V lost 1 base, J lost 4 bases, and 4 bases stayed unmatched. Per the germline V gene, CDR1 is SGHVS and CDR2 is FQNEAQ. This CDR3 contains 15 residues. CDR3 loop: CASSLVGTTYNEQFF. CDR3 DNA: TGTGCCAGCAGCTTAGTTGGGACTACATACAATGAGCAGTTCTTC.

This chain uses TRBV19 with TRBJ1-2; D unclear. In germline, CDR1 is LNHDA, CDR2 SQIVND (reference sequence). This CDR3 has 13 residues. Trimming removed 5 bases from V and 8 bases from J, with 15 bases in between. CDR3 region: CASSAGIVEGYTF. The CDR3 DNA follows: TGTGCCAGTAGTGCGGGGATAGTAGAAGGCTACACCTTC.

This clone was observed a single time. This sequence joins TRBV5-1 and TRBJ1-2; possibly TRBD1 for D (5 bases). Germline CDR1 and CDR2: SGHRS and YFSETQ. The CDR3 totals 14 residues. Trimming removed 4 bases from V and 11 bases from J, with 21 bases in between. This chain's CDR3 is CASSLGLRDSGYTF. The CDR3 region has the DNA TGCGCCAGCAGCCTGGGGCTCCGGGACTCCGGTTACACCTTC.

The CDR3 loop is CASSLDPGGLAVYEQYF. For the CDR3, the DNA is TGTGCCAGCAGCTTAGATCCCGGGGGACTAGCGGTCTACGAGCAGTACTTC. V usage is TRBV7-2 and J usage is TRBJ2-7, with 11 bases aligning to TRBD2. J lost 3 bases, V lost 1 base, and 8 bases had no gene match. This CDR3 is built from 17 residues. Per germline, CDR1 SGHTA and CDR2 FQGNSA.

The chain carries TRBV28 and TRBJ2-5; 7 bases are a match to TRBD1. With 3 bases clipped from V and 7 bases from J, the junction kept 8 bases outside the gene matches. The CDR3 contains 14 residues. Germline values: CDR1 MDHEN, CDR2 SYDVKM. The CDR3 DNA follows: TGTGCCAGCAGTTTTAGAGGGGGCTCTCGGACCCAGTACTTC. Translating it yields CASSFRGGSRTQYF.

This chain links TRBV5-1 with TRBJ2-5, with D maybe TRBD2 (5 bases). The J call may be mistaken, given a closer DNA end match to TRBJ2-7. Germline V CDR1 and CDR2: SGHRS, YFSETQ. CDR3 length: 16 residues. DNA for the CDR3: TGCGCCAGCAGCTTGGGGGCCAATGCGGGCTCCTACGAGCAGTACTTC. Translated, it gives CASSLGANAGSYEQYF.

This rearrangement joins TRBV11-2 to TRBJ2-7, with 7 bases lining up with TRBD2. The CDR3 length is 15 residues. With V trimmed by 3 bases and J by 0 bases, 5 bases remained unmatched. The germline V gene has CDR1 SGHAT and CDR2 FQNNGV. The CDR3: CASSLVGGSSYEQYF. The CDR3 coding sequence is TGTGCCAGCAGCTTGGTGGGAGGGAGCTCCTACGAGCAGTACTTC.

This rearrangement joins TRBV6-4 to TRBJ1-3; D gene unclear. The germline V and J ends were trimmed by 7 bases and 2 bases, with 15 bases remaining between them. Germline V gene lookup returns CDR1 MRHNA and CDR2 SNTAGT. There are 15 residues in the CDR3. The DNA for the CDR3 is TGTGCCAGCAAAGAGGCAGGAGGAACTGGAAACACCATATATTTT. Protein product: CASKEAGGTGNTIYF.

The CDR3 spells CASRTGLAENEQYF. In DNA, the CDR3 is TGTGCCAGCAGGACGGGACTAGCGGAGAATGAGCAGTACTTC. V gene TRBV2 combines with J gene TRBJ2-7; 11 positions match TRBD2. V lost 6 bases, J lost 7 bases, and 8 bases stayed unmatched. Looked up from germline, CDR1 is SNHLY and CDR2 is FYNNEI. The CDR3 covers 14 residues. Together with reference TRBV2 and TRBJ2-7, the CDR3 gives the full variable domain: EPEVTQTPSHQVTQMGQEVILRCVPISNHLYFYWYRQILGQKVEFLVSFYNNEISEKSEIFDDQFSVERPDGSNFTLKIRSTKLEDSAMYFCASRTGLAENEQYFGPGTRLTVT.

The chain links TRBV7-3 to TRBJ1-6, with 7 nucleotides matching TRBD1. Trimming removed 2 bases from V and 5 bases from J; junction bases left unmatched: 6. The CDR3 runs to 16 residues. Germline V gene sequence: CDR1 SGHTA, CDR2 FQGTGA. Here the CDR3 DNA reads TGTGCCAGCAGCTTACGGCCGACAGGGAATAATTCACCCCTCCACTTT. Translating gives CASSLRPTGNNSPLHF.

The chain carries TRBV5-5 and TRBJ1-3; D call uncertain. The CDR3 is 14 residues long. Trimming removed 0 bases from V and 4 bases from J, with 8 bases in between. Per the germline V gene, CDR1 is SGHKS and CDR2 is YYEKEE (reference sequence). DNA of the CDR3: TGTGCCAGCAGCTTGGACCGCACCGGAAACACCATATATTTT. Its translation: CASSLDRTGNTIYF.

This chain links TRBV27 with TRBJ1-5, with 7 nucleotides matching TRBD1. Germline V gene sequence: CDR1 MNHEY, CDR2 SMNVEV (reference sequence). CDR3 size: 14 residues. The ends lost 8 bases at V and 0 bases at J; junction bases unmatched: 4. The CDR3 protein is CASQTGYSNQPQHF. CDR3 in DNA: TGTGCCAGCCAGACAGGGTATAGCAATCAGCCCCAGCATTTT.

This chain connects TRBV6-6 to TRBJ1-5; 10 bases are shared with TRBD1. V lost 7 bases and J lost 6; bases outside the gene matches: 9. CDR3 size: 15 residues. Per the germline V gene, CDR1 is MNHNY and CDR2 is SVGAGI (reference sequence). Here the CDR3 DNA reads TGTGCCAGCACCGGGGCGGGGACAGGGGTTCAGCCCCAGCATTTT. Amino acids: CASTGAGTGVQPQHF.